This T cell receptor (beta chain) was profiled in a study of T cells in Graves' hyperthyroidism and ophthalmopathy. Disease duration under 2 months; hyperthyroidism patients were aged 18 to 65. This clonotype was seen only a few times. Germline V gene lookup returns CDR1 DFQATT and CDR2 SNEGSKA (reference sequence). This CDR3 spans 14 amino acids. The V end lost 6 bases, the J end lost 0 bases, and 14 bases lay between the germline ends. RNA transcripts served as the template for amplifying TCR beta CDR3 regions. The HTBI primer set served for first-round RT-PCR of the TCR CDR3. TCRdb itself ran the multiplex PCR reads through MiXCR, one entry per CDR3 protein. In the table there are 560,000 or so distinct CDR3 sequences, 40% to 55% of which are singletons.

This chain connects TRBV20-1 to TRBJ1-1; D is unresolved. The sequenced sample consisted of peripheral blood or thyroid tissue (not recorded which). This receptor was obtained from a woman under 30 with Graves' hyperthyroidism. CDR3 nucleotides: TGCAGTGCCGCGGAGGGCCAGGTGAACACTGAAGCTTTCTTT. This sequence encodes CSAAEGQVNTEAFF.